Here is one T cell receptor (beta chain) with its context. The antigen is not known. One junction end disagrees with the germline gene, perhaps due to a read error. This specimen belongs to a study of vaccination and CD4 T cells after COVID-19. Study-level background: Convalescent donors totaled six males and four females, including two who were Hispanic. Sampling after COVID took place at a median of 101 days (range 35 to 161) following diagnosis.

Germline CDR1 and CDR2: SGHNT and YYREEE (reference sequence). CDR3 length equals 15 residues. General observations from the study: From approximately 21 to 40, the median of SARS-CoV-2-reactive clonotypes rose without reaching significance.

Researchers used the Oncomine TCR Beta short-read assay to sequence DNA from cultured CD4+ T cells. Once CD4+ T cells had been cultured, genomic DNA was extracted from them. TCRdb processed the PCR reads anew with MiXCR; each CDR3 protein has one entry. The sample has some 26,000 distinct CDR3 sequences; about 40% are singletons. Time point specified: late sampling 161 to 241 days after vaccination in a few convalescent patients. Treatment noted: roughly ten-day PBMC culture with coronavirus spike peptide pools or control peptides (ViraFEST assay). The receptor was isolated from a human donor who had recovered from COVID-19. The chain combines TRBV5-4 with TRBJ2-1, with D maybe TRBD2 (6 bases). This specimen was CD4+ T cells from blood, cultured in vitro, taken about 7 months after SARS-CoV-2 vaccination. CDR3 sequence: CASSLRSGDYDEQFF. The CDR3 DNA sequence: TGTGCCAGCAGCTTAAGGTCGGGAGACTACGATGAGCAGTTCTTC.